The 20 T cell receptor beta chains in this list originate from one sample, sequenced in a study of molecular identifiers for immune sequencing clone quantification. MiXCR, applied by TCRdb to the PCR reads, yields one record per CDR3 protein. The data contain a few hundred thousand distinct CDR3 sequences, roughly a fifth of them seen just once; the ten biggest clones take up around 0.86%. Sequenced material: naive CD8+ T cells from blood, with Jurkat cell RNA spiked in. Described subset: FACS-sorted CD8+CD4-CCR7+CD45RA+ naive T cells. These receptors were collected from a human donor in good health. Some libraries in this study had Jurkat cell RNA spiked in.

CDR3 amino acids: CASSQLRGPGTEAFF. The CDR3 nucleotides read TGTGCCAGCAGCCAGTTGAGAGGGCCCGGCACTGAAGCTTTCTTT. The genes are TRBV3-1 and TRBJ1-1; D not certain. This CDR3 spans 15 amino acids. V was cut by 3 bases and J by 4 bases, with 15 bases left in between. Germline CDR1 is LGHDT and CDR2 is YNNKEL (reference sequence).

This clonotype has a count of ten or more. The V gene is TRBV6-2 or TRBV6-3, the J gene TRBJ2-7, with D perhaps TRBD1 or TRBD2 (5 bases each). The germline CDR1 and CDR2 sequences are MNHEY and SVGEGT. CDR3 length: 14 amino acids. Trimming shortened V by 6 bases and J by 3 bases, and 15 bases separated the two germline ends. CDR3 protein: CASRGDGVFYEQYF. CDR3 coding DNA: TGTGCCAGCAGAGGGGACGGGGTCTTCTACGAGCAGTACTTC.

This clonotype was detected only a few times. This chain uses TRBV18 with TRBJ2-5, with D unresolved. V was shortened by 4 bases and J by 3 bases, with 21 bases between the two germline ends. The CDR3 has 17 amino acids. Germline CDR1 and CDR2: KGHSH and LQKENI. CDR3 DNA: TGTGCCAGCTCACAAGATCCCGGCAACCGCCTAAAAGAGACCCAGTACTTC. It specifies CASSQDPGNRLKETQYF.

Only a few counts were recorded for this clonotype. The V call is TRBV4-1, the J call TRBJ2-7; D gene unclear. The CDR3 length is 14 residues. V lost 1 base and J lost 2, with 9 bases in between. Germline assignment: CDR1 MGHRA and CDR2 YSYEKL. CDR3 nucleotides: TGCGCCAGCAGCCAAGGCGCGGTTGCCTACGAGCAGTACTTC. Protein product: CASSQGAVAYEQYF.

This chain uses TRBV19 with TRBJ2-1, with 7 bases fitting TRBD1. J gave up 7 bases and V 5 bases, and 11 bases lay outside the gene matches. The germline V gene encodes CDR1 LNHDA and CDR2 SQIVND (reference sequence). The CDR3 contains 15 residues. The CDR3 here is CASSHAGGVGNEQFF. For the CDR3, the DNA is TGTGCCAGTAGTCATGCAGGGGGTGTTGGGAATGAGCAGTTCTTC.

This clonotype has a count of ten or more. V usage is TRBV24-1 and J usage is TRBJ2-2; D unresolved. V gave up 4 bases and J gave up 5 bases, with 10 bases separating them. From germline, CDR1 is KGHDR and CDR2 SFDVKD. The CDR3 contains 14 residues. CDR3 in DNA: TGTGCCACCAGTGACCCCATAAAGACCGGGGAGCTGTTTTTT. Protein product: CATSDPIKTGELFF.

This clonotype was counted many times. V gene TRBV5-5 combines with J gene TRBJ2-5; D is undetermined. The CDR3 length is 14 residues. Germline assignment: CDR1 SGHKS and CDR2 YYEKEE (reference sequence). V shed 2 bases and J shed 4 bases, with 12 bases lying between them. In DNA, the CDR3 is TGTGCCAGCAGCTTCGGACCGAGTACAGAGACCCAGTACTTC. This encodes CASSFGPSTETQYF.

This clonotype was picked up many times. The chain carries TRBV19 and TRBJ2-2; D call uncertain. In germline, CDR1 is LNHDA, CDR2 SQIVND (reference sequence). Trimming left V 1 base short and J 7 bases short, with 10 bases between. The CDR3 has 14 residues. The CDR3 loop reads CASSIAPRGGELFF. CDR3 sequence (DNA): TGTGCCAGTAGTATAGCTCCACGCGGCGGGGAGCTGTTTTTT.

There are many counts of this clonotype. This chain joins TRBV14 and TRBJ2-7; D gene unclear. The V gene lost 4 bases and the J gene lost 4 bases, with 8 bases spanning the gap. Germline CDR1 reads SGHDN; CDR2 reads FVKESK. CDR3 length: 12 residues. CDR3 residues: CASSPHGYEQYF. DNA of the CDR3: TGTGCCAGCAGCCCCCACGGGTACGAGCAGTACTTC.

To note about this clonotype: This sequence may be a read error, since a much larger clone differs from it by one base. Given the absence of the conserved phenylalanine or tryptophan at the CDR3 end, a read error is likely. The chain carries TRBV5-6 and TRBJ2-7, with 8 bases that match TRBD1. The V and J ends lost 0 bases and 4 bases, in that order; junction bases with no gene match: 9. Germline loops: CDR1 SGHDT, CDR2 YYEEEE. The CDR3 covers 16 residues. CDR3 nucleotide sequence: TGTGCCAGCAGCTTGGTGGCCGGGACAGGACATTACGAGCAGTACCTC. Amino acid sequence: CASSLVAGTGHYEQYL.

This clonotype was observed many times. The chain recombines TRBV27 with TRBJ2-3, with TRBD2 matching over 8 bases. Trimming cost V 5 bases and J 4 bases; bases outside gene matches: 20. Germline V gives CDR1 MNHEY, CDR2 SMNVEV (reference sequence). CDR3 length: 19 amino acids. The CDR3 coding sequence is TGTGCCAGCAGTCGAATTCGCCCCCGGCGTAGCGGGAAATCAGATACGCAGTATTTT. Translated, it gives CASSRIRPRRSGKSDTQYF.

Points on this clonotype: At one end the junction does not follow the germline gene, possibly because of a read error. CDR3 protein: CAGSQDWDMNTEAFF. CDR3 sequence (DNA): TGTGCCGGCAGCCAAGATTGGGACATGAACACTGAAGCTTTCTTT. This chain links TRBV3-1 with TRBJ1-1; tentatively, D is TRBD1 (6 bases). This CDR3 is built from 15 residues. Germline lookup yields CDR1 LGHDT and CDR2 YNNKEL (reference sequence).

The chain joins TRBV12-3 or TRBV12-4 to TRBJ1-4; D is ambiguous. The CDR3 runs 12 residues. V was shortened by 7 bases and J by 4 bases, with 7 bases between the two germline ends. CDR3 DNA sequence: TGTGCCAGCACGGACGGTAATGAAAAACTGTTTTTT. It translates to CASTDGNEKLFF.

This clonotype was seen only a few times. The gene calls are TRBV2 and TRBJ1-5; no reliable D call. CDR3 size: 14 residues. Germline values: CDR1 SNHLY, CDR2 FYNNEI. The ends were cut back, 4 bases at V and 3 bases at J, with 10 bases in the middle. CDR3 loop: CASSGESTNQPQHF. CDR3 bases: TGTGCCAGCAGTGGTGAAAGCACCAATCAGCCCCAGCATTTT.

This clonotype was counted ten times or more. The V call is TRBV7-8, the J call TRBJ1-1; D uncertain. CDR1 and CDR2 (germline): SGHVS, FQNEAQ. This CDR3 contains 13 residues. Trimming took 2 bases from V and 6 from J, leaving 10 bases between them. The DNA for the CDR3 is TGTGCCAGCAGCTTAAAAAGCCCCGCTGAAGCTTTCTTT. Translated: CASSLKSPAEAFF. The variable domain in full, completed from reference TRBV7-8 and TRBJ1-1, reads GAGVSQSPRYKVAKRGQDVALRCDPISGHVSLFWYQQALGQGPEFLTYFQNEAQLDKSGLPSDRFFAERPEGSVSTLKIQRTQQEDSAVYLCASSLKSPAEAFFGQGTRLTVV.

For this clonotype: It may be a read error: a sequence one base away is much more abundant. The CDR3 spells CSVEVAGEPFF. The CDR3 nucleotides read TGCAGCGTTGAAGTGGCCGGGGAGCCGTTTTTT. The chain uses TRBV29-1 and TRBJ2-2, with a weak D call TRBD2 (5 bases). The germline V gene encodes CDR1 SQVTM and CDR2 ANQGSEA. This CDR3 is 11 amino acids long.

This clonotype was counted only a few times. J is TRBJ2-5 and V is TRBV30; 10 bases match TRBD2. Trimming cost V 1 base and J 4 bases; bases outside gene matches: 3. The CDR3 has 14 residues. Germline loops: CDR1 GTSNPN, CDR2 SVGIG (reference sequence). The CDR3 nucleotides read TGTGCCTGGAGTGCCCGGACTAGCGGAGAGACCCAGTACTTC. This gives the protein CAWSARTSGETQYF.

This clonotype was observed a few times. The gene calls are TRBV19 and TRBJ2-2, with a weak D call TRBD1 (6 bases). V was shortened by 5 bases and J by 6 bases, with 16 bases between the two germline ends. Germline V gives CDR1 LNHDA, CDR2 SQIVND (reference sequence). CDR3 size: 15 residues. The CDR3 bases are TGTGCCAGTAGTGCCTCGGGACAAGGGGCCGGGGAGCTGTTTTTT. Amino acid sequence: CASSASGQGAGELFF. Variable domain in full (rest from reference TRBV19 and TRBJ2-2): DGGITQSPKYLFRKEGQNVTLSCEQNLNHDAMYWYRQDPGQGLRLIYYSQIVNDFQKGDIAEGYSVSREKKESFPLTVTSAQKNPTAFYLCASSASGQGAGELFFGEGSRLTVL.

This clonotype has only a few counts. The rearrangement uses TRBV7-9 and TRBJ2-1; tentatively, D is TRBD1 (5 bases). Trimming removed 5 bases from V and 2 bases from J, with 16 bases in between. Per the germline V gene, CDR1 is SEHNR and CDR2 is FQNEAQ (reference sequence). The CDR3 is 16 amino acids. The CDR3 region has the DNA TGTGCCAGCAGCCCCTCAGCAGGGTGGCCCTACAATGAGCAGTTCTTC. This encodes CASSPSAGWPYNEQFF.

This rearrangement joins TRBV20-1 to TRBJ2-7; no definite D call. V lost 5 bases and J lost 2, with 7 bases in between. CDR1 and CDR2 from the germline V gene are DFQATT and SNEGSKA (reference sequence). CDR3 length: 11 residues. The CDR3 spells CSARWAYEQYF. The CDR3, as DNA: TGCAGTGCTCGTTGGGCCTACGAGCAGTACTTC.